This T cell receptor (beta chain) was found in a study of cytomegalovirus exposure and HLA in healthy donors. Across the study: The use of the same platform for the 110 or so validation repertoires and the 600 to 800 first-cohort repertoires was reported by a later analysis. The study's findings and limits: The authors enumerated over 150 TCR beta chains as linked to cytomegalovirus. Specific recognition of CMV antigens was confirmed in vitro for three chains (all CMV-associated). With high specificity and sensitivity, the classifier reportedly diagnosed cytomegalovirus status.

As for this clone: Its specificity is not known.

Assay: immunoSEQ multiplex PCR; the TCRdb copy retains only in-frame clones and omits some. The profile shows 110,000 or so clones, around 82% of them singletons. Material: PBMCs. This sequence was found in a young woman in good health and CMV-seronegative.

This CDR3 reads CASMTGRQSHEQYF. In DNA form, the CDR3 reads TGTGCCAGCATGACAGGGAGGCAAAGCCACGAGCAGTACTTC. The chain joins TRBV2 to TRBJ2-7; maybe TRBD1 (7 bases). V gave up 7 bases and J gave up 5 bases, with 18 bases separating them. The CDR3 sequence is 14 residues long. Germline CDR1 SNHLY, CDR2 FYNNEI.